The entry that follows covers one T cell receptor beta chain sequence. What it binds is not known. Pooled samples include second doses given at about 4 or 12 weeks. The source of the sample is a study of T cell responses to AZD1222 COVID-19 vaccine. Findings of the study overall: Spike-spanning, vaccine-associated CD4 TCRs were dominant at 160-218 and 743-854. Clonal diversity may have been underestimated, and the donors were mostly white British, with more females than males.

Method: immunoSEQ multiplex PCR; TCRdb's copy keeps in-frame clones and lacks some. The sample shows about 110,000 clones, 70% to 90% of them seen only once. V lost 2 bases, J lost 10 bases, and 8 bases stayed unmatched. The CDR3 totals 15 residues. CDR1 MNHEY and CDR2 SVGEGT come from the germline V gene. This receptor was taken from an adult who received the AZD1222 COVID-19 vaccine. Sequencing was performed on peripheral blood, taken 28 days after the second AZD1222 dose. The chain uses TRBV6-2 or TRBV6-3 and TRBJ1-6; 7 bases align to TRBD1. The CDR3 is CASSYEGAEGSPLHF. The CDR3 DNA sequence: TGTGCCAGCAGTTACGAGGGGGCCGAAGGATCACCCCTCCACTTT.